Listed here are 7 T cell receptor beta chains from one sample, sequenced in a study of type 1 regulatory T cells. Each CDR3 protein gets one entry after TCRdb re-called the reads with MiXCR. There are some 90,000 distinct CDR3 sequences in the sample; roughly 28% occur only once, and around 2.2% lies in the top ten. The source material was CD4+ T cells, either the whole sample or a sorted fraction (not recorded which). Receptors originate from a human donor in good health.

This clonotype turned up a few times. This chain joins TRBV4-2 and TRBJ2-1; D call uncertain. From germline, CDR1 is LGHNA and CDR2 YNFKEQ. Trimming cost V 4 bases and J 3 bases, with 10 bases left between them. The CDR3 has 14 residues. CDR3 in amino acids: CASSPAIGYNEQFF. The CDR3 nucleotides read TGTGCCAGCAGCCCAGCGATAGGCTACAATGAGCAGTTCTTC.

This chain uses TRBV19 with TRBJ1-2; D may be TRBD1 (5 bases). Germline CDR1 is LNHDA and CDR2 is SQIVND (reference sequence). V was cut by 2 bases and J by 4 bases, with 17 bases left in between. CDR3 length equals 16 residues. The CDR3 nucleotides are TGTGCCAGTAGTATATTCATTTCGATTGACAGCTATGGCTACACCTTC. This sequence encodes CASSIFISIDSYGYTF.

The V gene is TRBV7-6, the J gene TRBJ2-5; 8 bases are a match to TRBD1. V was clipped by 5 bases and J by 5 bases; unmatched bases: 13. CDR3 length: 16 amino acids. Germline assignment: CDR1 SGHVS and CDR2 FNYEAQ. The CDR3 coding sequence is TGTGCCAGCAGCGCTTACGGACAGGGTGTATGGGAGACCCAGTACTTC. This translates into CASSAYGQGVWETQYF. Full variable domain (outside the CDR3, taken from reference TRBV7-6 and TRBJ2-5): GAGVSQSPRYKVTKRGQDVALRCDPISGHVSLYWYRQALGQGPEFLTYFNYEAQQDKSGLPNDRFSAERPEGSISTLTIQRTEQRDSAMYRCASSAYGQGVWETQYFGPGTRLLVL.

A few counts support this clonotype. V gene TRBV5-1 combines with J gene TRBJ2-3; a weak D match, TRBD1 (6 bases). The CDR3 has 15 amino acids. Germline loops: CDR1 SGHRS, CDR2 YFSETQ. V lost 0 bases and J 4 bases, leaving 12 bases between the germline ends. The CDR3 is CASSLAQGNADTQYF. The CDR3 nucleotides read TGCGCCAGCAGCTTGGCGCAGGGGAATGCAGATACGCAGTATTTT. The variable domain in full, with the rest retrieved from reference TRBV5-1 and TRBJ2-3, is KAGVTQTPRYLIKTRGQQVTLSCSPISGHRSVSWYQQTPGQGLQFLFEYFSETQRNKGNFPGRFSGRQFSNSRSEMNVSTLELGDSALYLCASSLAQGNADTQYFGPGTRLTVL.

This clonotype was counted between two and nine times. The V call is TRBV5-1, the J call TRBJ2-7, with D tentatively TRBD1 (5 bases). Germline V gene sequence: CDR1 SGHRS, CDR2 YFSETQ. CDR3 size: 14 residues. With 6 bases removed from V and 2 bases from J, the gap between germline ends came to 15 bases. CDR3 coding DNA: TGCGCCAGCAAAAGCGAGACAGTTACCTACGAGCAGTACTTC. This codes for CASKSETVTYEQYF. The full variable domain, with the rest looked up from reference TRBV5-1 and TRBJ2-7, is KAGVTQTPRYLIKTRGQQVTLSCSPISGHRSVSWYQQTPGQGLQFLFEYFSETQRNKGNFPGRFSGRQFSNSRSEMNVSTLELGDSALYLCASKSETVTYEQYFGPGTRLTVT.

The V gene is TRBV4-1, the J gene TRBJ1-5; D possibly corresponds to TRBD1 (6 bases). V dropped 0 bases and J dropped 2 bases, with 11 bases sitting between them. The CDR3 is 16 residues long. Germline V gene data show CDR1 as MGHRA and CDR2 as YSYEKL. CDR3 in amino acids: CASSQEQGGGNQPQHF. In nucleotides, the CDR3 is TGCGCCAGCAGCCAAGAACAGGGCGGCGGCAATCAGCCCCAGCATTTT.

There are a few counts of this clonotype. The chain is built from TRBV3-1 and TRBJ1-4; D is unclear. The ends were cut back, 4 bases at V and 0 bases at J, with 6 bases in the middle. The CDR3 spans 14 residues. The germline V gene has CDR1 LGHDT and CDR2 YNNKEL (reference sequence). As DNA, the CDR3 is TGTGCCAGCAGCCGAGGTGCAACTAATGAAAAACTGTTTTTT. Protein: CASSRGATNEKLFF.